The 15 T cell receptor beta chains given below trace back to one sample, sequenced in a study of T cell responses to AZD1222 COVID-19 vaccine. Libraries were prepared by immunoSEQ multiplex PCR; TCRdb keeps only in-frame clonotypes and omits some of them. The table has around 150,000 clones, approximately 93% seen once; the top ten hold over 1%. The source was peripheral blood, collected 28 days after the second AZD1222 dose. The receptors shown here come from an adult who received the AZD1222 COVID-19 vaccine.

The rearrangement joins TRBV27 to TRBJ2-7; D is ambiguous. Germline-derived CDR1 and CDR2 are MNHEY and SMNVEV (reference sequence). V lost 5 bases to trimming and J lost 0 bases, with 5 bases between them. The CDR3 is 12 residues long. The CDR3 protein is CASSPPSYEQYF. Here the CDR3 DNA reads TGTGCCAGCAGTCCCCCCTCCTACGAGCAGTACTTC.

The chain employs TRBV7-2 and TRBJ1-4, with 8 bases aligning to TRBD1. Germline CDR1 SGHTA, CDR2 FQGNSA. The CDR3 spans 15 residues. V trimming: 3 bases; J trimming: 6 bases; junction bases outside the gene matches: 6. The CDR3 region is CASSLDRERHEKLFF. The CDR3 DNA is TGTGCCAGCAGCTTGGACAGGGAAAGGCATGAAAAACTGTTTTTT. The complete variable domain, with remaining parts taken from reference TRBV7-2 and TRBJ1-4, reads GAGVSQSPSNKVTEKGKDVELRCDPISGHTALYWYRQSLGQGLEFLIYFQGNSAPDKSGLPSDRFSAERTGGSVSTLTIQRTQQEDSAVYLCASSLDRERHEKLFFGSGTQLSVL.

V is TRBV3-1 (or the pseudogene TRBV3-2) and J is TRBJ2-5; TRBD2 matches at 10 bases. Germline trimming cut 2 bases from V and 1 base from J; bases unmatched to any gene: 4. Germline CDR1 LGHDT, CDR2 YNNKEL (reference sequence). The CDR3 is made up of 16 amino acids. The CDR3 DNA follows: TGTGCCAGCAGCCAAAAACTAGCGGGACCCCAAGAGACCCAGTACTTC. It specifies CASSQKLAGPQETQYF.

The chain recombines TRBV7-2 with TRBJ1-4; a possible D gene is TRBD1 (6 bases). V was cut by 5 bases and J by 8 bases, with 18 bases left in between. CDR3 size: 15 residues. Germline-derived CDR1 and CDR2 are SGHTA and FQGNSA. CDR3 nucleotides: TGTGCCAGCAGCGACCACAGGGAGGCAGGAGAAAAACTGTTTTTT. Amino acids: CASSDHREAGEKLFF.

The chain uses TRBV28 and TRBJ1-5, with TRBD1 matching 7 bases. The CDR3 spans 15 residues. J gave up 2 bases and V 6 bases, and 7 bases lay outside the gene matches. Germline V gene data show CDR1 as MDHEN and CDR2 as SYDVKM. CDR3 in DNA: TGTGCCAGCAGACAGACAGGGCGCGGCAATCAGCCCCAGCATTTT. Its protein product is CASRQTGRGNQPQHF.

This chain links TRBV19 with TRBJ2-7; D is possibly TRBD2 (5 bases). The V and J ends lost 1 base and 3 bases respectively, with 13 bases between them. This CDR3 has 15 residues. Germline CDR1 and CDR2: LNHDA and SQIVND (reference sequence). The CDR3 DNA is TGTGCCAGTAGTATAGGTCTAGCTAGCCTCTACGAGCAGTACTTC. Protein product: CASSIGLASLYEQYF.

A single count supports this clone. The chain combines TRBV10-3 with TRBJ2-3; 8 nucleotides agree with TRBD2. J gave up 2 bases and V 3 bases, and 4 bases lay outside the gene matches. The CDR3 extends over 15 amino acids. CDR1 is ENHRY and CDR2 is SYGVKD in the germline V gene. The chain's CDR3 is CAISEKAGVTDTQYF. CDR3 nucleotides: TGTGCCATCAGTGAAAAAGCGGGGGTCACAGATACGCAGTATTTT.

The V call is TRBV27, the J call TRBJ2-7; D is unresolved. CDR3 length equals 18 residues. Germline lookup yields CDR1 MNHEY and CDR2 SMNVEV (reference sequence). V shed 0 bases and J shed 3 bases, with 21 bases lying between them. The CDR3 DNA is TGTGCCAGCAGTTTATCTGGAGCGTGGTCAGGCCGGAACTACGAGCAGTACTTC. It yields the protein CASSLSGAWSGRNYEQYF.

The J gene is TRBJ2-1, the V gene TRBV7-6, with 14 bases matching TRBD2. Germline CDR1 reads SGHVS; CDR2 reads FNYEAQ. With V trimmed by 4 bases and J by 6 bases, 14 bases remained unmatched. This CDR3 has 19 amino acids. The DNA for the CDR3 is TGTGCCAGCAGCTACGGACTAGCGGGAGGAGGTGGGGACTCCAATGAGCAGTTCTTC. This encodes CASSYGLAGGGGDSNEQFF.

The chain joins TRBV6-2 or TRBV6-3 to TRBJ1-1, with 9 bases that match TRBD1. CDR1 MNHEY and CDR2 SVGEGT come from the germline V gene. V lost 5 bases to trimming and J lost 6 bases; unmatched junction nucleotides: 7. The length of the CDR3 is 14 residues. For the CDR3, the DNA is TGTGCCAGCAGTGACCCGGGACAGGGACCTGAAGCTTTCTTT. Its translation is CASSDPGQGPEAFF.

V usage is TRBV27 and J usage is TRBJ2-7; unclear D gene. CDR3 length: 14 amino acids. The germline V and J ends were trimmed by 8 bases and 2 bases, with 16 bases remaining between them. The V gene's germline CDR1 is MNHEY and CDR2 SMNVEV (reference sequence). CDR3: CASVNGSPPYEQYF. The CDR3 DNA follows: TGTGCCAGCGTCAACGGCTCCCCCCCCTACGAGCAGTACTTC.

This chain connects TRBV5-8 to TRBJ1-2; D not certain. Trimming removed 4 bases at V and 8 bases at J, with 18 bases between. CDR1 and CDR2 from the germline V gene are SGHTS and YDEGEE. The CDR3 contains 14 residues. Here the CDR3 DNA reads TGTGCCAGCAGCGACAAGAGAGAGTTCTACGGCTACACCTTC. Its translation is CASSDKREFYGYTF.

The chain combines TRBV27 with TRBJ2-1, with D possibly matching TRBD2 (6 bases). The length of the CDR3 is 18 residues. Germline V gives CDR1 MNHEY, CDR2 SMNVEV (reference sequence). V lost 0 bases to trimming and J lost 1 base, with 16 bases between them. The CDR3 spells CASSLSVGGVGSYNEQFF. The CDR3 region has the DNA TGTGCCAGCAGTTTATCGGTAGGCGGGGTAGGGTCCTACAATGAGCAGTTCTTC.

V is TRBV2 and J is TRBJ2-5; either TRBD1 or TRBD2 may fit D (5 bases each). There are 17 residues in the CDR3. Germline assignment: CDR1 SNHLY and CDR2 FYNNEI. The V and J ends lost 8 bases and 2 bases respectively, with 24 bases between them. This chain's CDR3 is CASREILTAPKQETQYF. CDR3 DNA: TGTGCCAGCCGGGAAATATTGACAGCTCCAAAACAAGAGACCCAGTACTTC.

The chain combines TRBV10-2 with TRBJ2-1, with TRBD2 as a possible D gene (5 bases). CDR3 length: 17 residues. CDR1 is WSHSY and CDR2 is SAAADI in the germline V gene. V lost 11 bases and J 0 bases, leaving 23 bases between the germline ends. CDR3 amino acids: CACWHYHDRGSYNEQFF. CDR3 bases: TGCGCCTGTTGGCACTACCACGACCGGGGCTCCTACAATGAGCAGTTCTTC.